Below are 19 T cell receptor beta chains sequenced from a single sample in a study of cytomegalovirus exposure and HLA in healthy donors. 60 Vbeta and 13 Jbeta primers were used in PCR. TCRdb's table, derived via immunoSEQ multiplex PCR, lists solely in-frame clones and lacks some. The sample contains over 150,000 clones, approximately 71% of which appear only once. The specimen was PBMCs. Receptors were obtained from a woman in her late teens or twenties in good health and CMV-seropositive.

V is TRBV5-1 and J is TRBJ1-4, with 7 nucleotides matching TRBD1. V trimming: 3 bases; J trimming: 0 bases; junction bases outside the gene matches: 2. Germline V gene sequence: CDR1 SGHRS, CDR2 YFSETQ. The CDR3 spans 15 residues. The DNA for the CDR3 is TGCGCCAGCAGCTCGGGACAGACAACTAATGAAAAACTGTTTTTT. Translated, it gives CASSSGQTTNEKLFF.

This sequence joins TRBV19 and TRBJ1-1, with 7 bases fitting TRBD1. V lost 7 bases to trimming and J lost 0 bases; unmatched junction nucleotides: 11. CDR1 and CDR2 from the germline V gene are LNHDA and SQIVND (reference sequence). This CDR3 is 16 amino acids long. CDR3 sequence (DNA): TGTGCCAGTAAAAACTCCCGGACAGGAATGAACACTGAAGCTTTCTTT. Amino acids: CASKNSRTGMNTEAFF.

The chain uses TRBV19 and TRBJ2-1, with TRBD2 matching 7 bases. The J segment lost 2 bases and the V segment lost 8 bases, leaving 6 bases of the junction unmatched. This CDR3 comprises 14 residues. CDR1 and CDR2 from the germline V gene are LNHDA and SQIVND (reference sequence). The CDR3 loop reads CASVGGSPYNEQFF. The CDR3 DNA sequence: TGTGCCAGTGTAGGCGGGAGTCCCTACAATGAGCAGTTCTTC.

This clone has only one observation. CDR3 in amino acids: CASIGYGQGQYF. Written as DNA, the CDR3 is TGTGCCAGCATCGGGTACGGACAGGGGCAGTATTTT. This chain joins TRBV2 and TRBJ2-3; 8 positions agree with TRBD1. This CDR3 comprises 12 residues. Germline V lookup: CDR1 SNHLY, CDR2 FYNNEI. Unmatched junction bases numbered 8, after V lost 7 bases and J lost 11 bases. Supplemented by reference TRBV2 and TRBJ2-3, the full variable domain reads EPEVTQTPSHQVTQMGQEVILRCVPISNHLYFYWYRQILGQKVEFLVSFYNNEISEKSEIFDDQFSVERPDGSNFTLKIRSTKLEDSAMYFCASIGYGQGQYFGPGTRLTVL.

This chain connects TRBV7-9 to TRBJ1-1; D is uncertain. CDR3 size: 11 residues. Trimming took off 4 bases at V and 7 bases at J, with 7 bases between the two ends. CDR1 SEHNR and CDR2 FQNEAQ come from the germline V gene (reference sequence). The CDR3 loop reads CASSSPGEAFF. CDR3 coding DNA: TGTGCCAGCAGCTCCCCCGGTGAAGCTTTCTTT.

The genes are TRBV30 and TRBJ2-7; unclear D gene. Germline lookup yields CDR1 GTSNPN and CDR2 SVGIG (reference sequence). The CDR3 sequence is 16 residues long. Trimming removed 4 bases from V and 0 bases from J, with 19 bases in between. CDR3 sequence: CAWKRYGSPNSYEQYF. CDR3 in DNA: TGTGCCTGGAAGCGTTACGGTTCCCCGAACTCCTACGAGCAGTACTTC.

V usage is TRBV5-1 and J usage is TRBJ2-7, with unresolved D. The CDR3 totals 15 residues. CDR1 and CDR2 from the germline V gene are SGHRS and YFSETQ. V was clipped by 0 bases and J by 6 bases, with 16 bases between them. CDR3 DNA: TGCGCCAGCAGCTTGGCCAGCCAGGCCGGAAGCGAGCAGTACTTC. Residues: CASSLASQAGSEQYF.

The chain has TRBV9 and TRBJ2-2; D is uncertain. The CDR3 has 15 amino acids. V shed 0 bases and J shed 3 bases, with 9 bases lying between them. Per the germline V gene, CDR1 is SGDLS and CDR2 is YYNGEE. This chain's CDR3 is CASSVEERYTGELFF. The CDR3 DNA is TGTGCCAGCAGCGTAGAAGAACGGTACACCGGGGAGCTGTTTTTT.

This clone was observed a few times. V usage is TRBV6-1 and J usage is TRBJ1-5; perhaps TRBD1 as D (6 bases). With 6 bases removed from V and 0 bases from J, the gap between germline ends came to 12 bases. Germline assignment: CDR1 MNHNS and CDR2 SASEGT. The length of the CDR3 is 15 residues. The chain's CDR3 is CASREDRASNQPQHF. The CDR3 DNA is TGTGCCAGCAGAGAGGACAGAGCTAGCAATCAGCCCCAGCATTTT.

V and J are TRBV15 and TRBJ1-5; D is uncertain. CDR3 length equals 13 residues. V lost 1 base, J lost 6 bases, and 7 bases lay in between. Germline CDR1 and CDR2: LNHNV and YYDKDF (reference sequence). The CDR3 DNA is TGTGCCACCAGCAGAGGTGAGGTTCAGCCCCAGCATTTT. It translates to CATSRGEVQPQHF.

This clone was seen more than once but under ten times. V and J are TRBV5-4 and TRBJ2-4; no firm D call. This CDR3 is 11 amino acids long. Trimming shortened V by 0 bases and J by 7 bases, and 2 bases separated the two germline ends. Germline V gene lookup returns CDR1 SGHNT and CDR2 YYREEE (reference sequence). The CDR3 sequence is CASSLANIQYF. CDR3 coding DNA: TGTGCCAGCAGCTTGGCGAACATTCAGTACTTC. The complete variable domain, with remaining parts taken from reference TRBV5-4 and TRBJ2-4, reads ETGVTQSPTHLIKTRGQQVTLRCSSQSGHNTVSWYQQALGQGPQFIFQYYREEENGRGNFPPRFSGLQFPNYSSELNVNALELDDSALYLCASSLANIQYFGAGTRLSVL.

The V gene is TRBV18, the J gene TRBJ2-2, with a possible D match to TRBD1 (6 bases). The CDR3 has 14 residues. Germline V CDR1 and CDR2: KGHSH, LQKENI. Trimming left V 4 bases short and J 5 bases short, with 11 bases between. CDR3 amino acids: CASSRRTGTGELFF. CDR3 DNA sequence: TGTGCCAGCTCACGCCGTACAGGGACCGGGGAGCTGTTTTTT.

CDR3 residues: CASSVGGLTEAFF. The CDR3 nucleotides read TGTGCCAGCAGCGTAGGAGGGCTCACTGAAGCTTTCTTT. The chain is built from TRBV9 and TRBJ1-1; D not certain. Germline V gene sequence: CDR1 SGDLS, CDR2 YYNGEE. With 0 bases removed from V and 4 bases from J, the gap between germline ends came to 7 bases. The CDR3 runs 13 residues.

The table lists this clone with a few counts. The rearrangement joins TRBV4-1 to TRBJ2-1; D possibly corresponds to TRBD2 (5 bases). Germline loops: CDR1 MGHRA, CDR2 YSYEKL. The CDR3 runs 13 residues. V lost 7 bases and J lost 5, with 12 bases in between. CDR3 loop: CASKGVGNNEQFF. CDR3 sequence (DNA): TGCGCCAGCAAGGGAGTCGGGAACAATGAGCAGTTCTTC.

The V call is TRBV10-1, the J call TRBJ1-1; 7 positions match TRBD1. Germline values: CDR1 WNHNN, CDR2 SYGVQD (reference sequence). The CDR3 consists of 21 residues. J gave up 6 bases and V 1 base, and 26 bases lay outside the gene matches. The CDR3 nucleotides read TGCGCCAGCAGTGAGTGCCCCACTAAAGACAGGGTTAGGGTTGGGTGCGCTGAAGCTTTCTTT. As protein: CASSECPTKDRVRVGCAEAFF.

V is TRBV4-3 and J is TRBJ2-1; maybe TRBD2 (6 bases). This CDR3 is 12 amino acids long. The V end lost 4 bases, the J end lost 14 bases, and 15 bases lay between the germline ends. CDR1 is LGHNA, CDR2 YSLEER, per germline. CDR3 sequence (DNA): TGCGCCAGCAGCCGAGATCGGGGGATAAAGTTCTTC. This translates into CASSRDRGIKFF.

V and J are TRBV6-5 and TRBJ2-2; D is perhaps TRBD2 (6 bases). The CDR3 sequence is 14 residues long. Trimming cost V 3 bases and J 7 bases, with 12 bases left between them. Germline V gene sequence: CDR1 MNHEY, CDR2 SVGAGI. CDR3 loop: CASSYRRDIGELFF. In DNA form, the CDR3 reads TGTGCCAGCAGTTATCGGCGGGATATCGGGGAGCTGTTTTTT.

This rearrangement joins TRBV7-2 to TRBJ2-1; D is possibly TRBD2 (7 bases). The CDR3 consists of 18 residues. The V and J ends lost 1 base and 1 base respectively, with 17 bases between them. Germline lookup yields CDR1 SGHTA and CDR2 FQGNSA. The CDR3 spells CASSLELGGAVSYNEQFF. The CDR3 DNA follows: TGTGCCAGCAGCTTAGAGTTGGGGGGGGCCGTTTCCTACAATGAGCAGTTCTTC.

The chain couples TRBV6-5 to TRBJ1-3; D not certain. CDR1 and CDR2 (germline): MNHEY, SVGAGI. This CDR3 has 16 amino acids. Trimming removed 2 bases at V and 0 bases at J, with 11 bases between. CDR3 sequence: CASSYGQPFSGNTIYF. The DNA for the CDR3 is TGTGCCAGCAGTTACGGGCAGCCTTTCTCTGGAAACACCATATATTTT.